This record looks at one T cell receptor (beta chain) sequence and its context. Its target is not known. Other autoimmune diseases and infections within the past four weeks excluded donors. Genomic DNA was the PCR template. Amplification of the beta chain CDR3 used 30 forward and 13 reverse multiplex primers. TCRdb used MiXCR to reprocess the multiplex PCR reads, holding one entry per CDR3 protein. In the table there are 250,000 or so distinct CDR3 sequences, around 47% of which are singletons. This specimen belongs to a study of type 1 and type 2 diabetes patients. Across the study: T cells were magnetically sorted from PBMCs as CD4+ or CD8+ subsets. The whole study generated approximately 20 million paired-end reads.

From germline, CDR1 is DFQATT and CDR2 SNEGSKA (reference sequence). The V end was cut by 2 bases, the J end by 3 bases, with 14 bases between. The CDR3 is made up of 14 amino acids. Notes on the study in general: Type 2 diabetes patients had few highly-expanded CD4+ clones, median one.

Specimen: peripheral blood mononuclear cells (PBMCs). This clonotype originated in a man between 18 and 29 years old with type 2 diabetes. The chain is built from TRBV20-1 and TRBJ2-7; tentative D call: TRBD1 (6 bases). CDR3 residues: CSARPRGSYYEQYF. As DNA, the CDR3 is TGCAGTGCTAGACCCAGGGGATCCTACTACGAGCAGTACTTC.